The 9 T cell receptor beta chains listed next were all sequenced from one sample in a study of brain T cells in children with intractable seizures. Assay: immunoSEQ multiplex PCR; the TCRdb copy retains only in-frame clones and omits some. The sample records 50,000 to 80,000 clones, approximately 95% being singletons. Sample: peripheral blood, taken at surgery. Every receptor here comes from a boy younger than two with focal cortical dysplasia and intractable seizures.

The chain uses TRBV28 and TRBJ2-1; D unresolved. This CDR3 has 14 residues. V was trimmed by 5 bases and J by 9 bases, leaving 17 bases between them. The germline V gene encodes CDR1 MDHEN and CDR2 SYDVKM. Here the CDR3 reads CASSHTPARSEQFF. In nucleotides, the CDR3 is TGTGCCAGCAGTCATACACCTGCCCGCAGTGAGCAGTTCTTC.

V is TRBV2 and J is TRBJ1-2; weak D call: TRBD1 (6 bases). V was trimmed by 7 bases and J by 2 bases, leaving 11 bases between them. The germline V gene encodes CDR1 SNHLY and CDR2 FYNNEI. The length of the CDR3 is 13 residues. Here the CDR3 reads CASMAGANYGYTF. The CDR3 DNA is TGTGCCAGCATGGCAGGGGCGAACTATGGCTACACCTTC.

The chain carries TRBV6-5 and TRBJ1-1, with 7 bases identical to TRBD1. The junction had 5 bases not matched to a gene; V was cut back by 7 bases and J by 0 bases. Germline CDR1 and CDR2: MNHEY and SVGAGI. The CDR3 has 14 amino acids. CDR3: CASNPGQMNTEAFF. DNA of the CDR3: TGTGCCAGCAATCCGGGACAGATGAACACTGAAGCTTTCTTT.

The rearrangement joins TRBV19 to TRBJ1-2; 8 bases agree with TRBD1. V lost 4 bases to trimming and J lost 3 bases; unmatched junction nucleotides: 7. The CDR3 is made up of 15 amino acids. From germline, CDR1 is LNHDA and CDR2 SQIVND (reference sequence). The CDR3 region has the DNA TGTGCCAGTAGTACCCCCGGACAGGGCTACTATGGCTACACCTTC. Amino acids: CASSTPGQGYYGYTF.

V and J are TRBV28 and TRBJ2-1; D is perhaps TRBD1 (6 bases). CDR1 and CDR2 from the germline V gene are MDHEN and SYDVKM. V was trimmed by 6 bases and J by 3 bases, leaving 12 bases between them. This CDR3 comprises 14 residues. The CDR3 coding sequence is TGTGCCAGCAGCATGGGGGCTAACTACAATGAGCAGTTCTTC. It translates to CASSMGANYNEQFF.

The chain links TRBV15 to TRBJ1-6; tentatively, D is TRBD1 (6 bases). The CDR3 covers 16 residues. Trimming shortened V by 4 bases and J by 13 bases, and 23 bases separated the two germline ends. Germline CDR1 and CDR2: LNHNV and YYDKDF (reference sequence). The CDR3 nucleotides are TGTGCCACCAGCAATGGGGGGCGGGCCCCCGACCCTCCCCTCCACTTT. Amino acids: CATSNGGRAPDPPLHF. Looking up the rest from reference TRBV15 and TRBJ1-6 gives the full variable domain: DAMVIQNPRYQVTQFGKPVTLSCSQTLNHNVMYWYQQKSSQAPKLLFHYYDKDFNNEADTPDNFQSRRPNTSFCFLDIRSPGLGDTAMYLCATSNGGRAPDPPLHFGNGTRLTVT.

The chain recombines TRBV19 with TRBJ2-3; TRBD1 is a possible D gene (6 bases). CDR3 length: 16 amino acids. Germline V gene data show CDR1 as LNHDA and CDR2 as SQIVND (reference sequence). V dropped 1 base and J dropped 0 bases, with 11 bases sitting between them. The CDR3 nucleotides are TGTGCCAGTAGTATAGGGACAGCTTCTAGCACAGATACGCAGTATTTT. Protein product: CASSIGTASSTDTQYF.

The chain has TRBV7-3 and TRBJ2-2, with TRBD1 identical over 8 bases. Losses at the gene ends were 3 bases for V and 1 base for J; bases not matched to a gene: 4. The CDR3 extends over 16 amino acids. Germline-derived CDR1 and CDR2 are SGHTA and FQGTGA. The CDR3 DNA reads as TGTGCCAGCAGCTTGCAGGGGGCGCGGAACACCGGGGAGCTGTTTTTT. Translation gives CASSLQGARNTGELFF.

The chain combines TRBV7-8 with TRBJ2-5; D is perhaps TRBD1 (7 bases). With 5 bases removed from V and 1 base from J, the gap between germline ends came to 11 bases. Per germline, CDR1 SGHVS and CDR2 FQNEAQ. The CDR3 runs to 14 residues. The CDR3 reads CASSGGTAQETQYF. As DNA, the CDR3 is TGTGCCAGCAGCGGCGGGACAGCCCAAGAGACCCAGTACTTC.